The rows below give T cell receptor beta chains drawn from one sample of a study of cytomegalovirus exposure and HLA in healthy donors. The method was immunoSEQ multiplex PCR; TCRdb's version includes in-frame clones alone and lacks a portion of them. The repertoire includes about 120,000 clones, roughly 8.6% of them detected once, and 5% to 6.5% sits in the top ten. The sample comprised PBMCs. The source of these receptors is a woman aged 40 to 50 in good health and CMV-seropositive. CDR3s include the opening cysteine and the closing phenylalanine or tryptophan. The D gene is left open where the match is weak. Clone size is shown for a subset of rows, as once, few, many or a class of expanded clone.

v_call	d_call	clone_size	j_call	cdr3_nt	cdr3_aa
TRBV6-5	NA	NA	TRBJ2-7	TGTGCCAGCAGGGAGGGGGGGCGCCTCCCCTACGAGCAGTACTTC	CASREGGRLPYEQYF
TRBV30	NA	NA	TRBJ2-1	TGTGCCTGGAGTTATGACAGCTCCTACAATGAGCAGTTCTTC	CAWSYDSSYNEQFF
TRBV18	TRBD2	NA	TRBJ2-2	TGTGCCAGCTCACCCACGACTAGCGGCAACACCGGGGAGCTGTTTTTT	CASSPTTSGNTGELFF
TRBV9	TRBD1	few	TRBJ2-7	TGTGCCAGCAGCGTTCGGGGACAGGGGGCCGAGCAGTACTTC	CASSVRGQGAEQYF
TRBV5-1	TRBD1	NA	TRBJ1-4	TGCGCCAGCAGCCTGGGAGGCAGGGGGGACCTGTTTTTT	CASSLGGRGDLFF
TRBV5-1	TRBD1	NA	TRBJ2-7	TGCGCCAGCGGCTTCGGTGGGGACAGGGCCAACGAGCAGTACTTC	CASGFGGDRANEQYF
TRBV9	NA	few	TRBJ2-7	TGTGCCAGCAGCGTAGAGGGGGGACAGATCTACGAGCAGTACTTC	CASSVEGGQIYEQYF
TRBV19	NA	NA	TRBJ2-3	TGTGCCAGTAGTATACCGGGCACAGATACGCAGTATTTT	CASSIPGTDTQYF
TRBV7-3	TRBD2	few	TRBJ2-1	TGTGCCAGCAGCTTAGGGCTAGCGGGGTATAATGAGCAGTTCTTC	CASSLGLAGYNEQFF
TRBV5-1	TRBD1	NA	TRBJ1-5	TGCGCCAGCAGCTCAGCGGACAGGCCATCCAATCAGCCCCAGCATTTT	CASSSADRPSNQPQHF
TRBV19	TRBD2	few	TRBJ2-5	TGTGCCAGTAGTGCTATAACTAGCGGGGAGACCCAGTACTTC	CASSAITSGETQYF
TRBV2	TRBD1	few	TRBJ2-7	TGTGCCAGCGGGACAGCCTACGAGCAGTACTTC	CASGTAYEQYF
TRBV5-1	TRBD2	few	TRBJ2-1	TGCGCCAGCAGCTCGGGACTAGCGGGGGCCTACAATGAGCAGTTCTTC	CASSSGLAGAYNEQFF
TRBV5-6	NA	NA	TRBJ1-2	TGTGCCAGCAGGCCAGGGTCATCCTATGGCTACACCTTC	CASRPGSSYGYTF
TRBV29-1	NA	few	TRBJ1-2	TGCAGCGTTGAAGCGCTGGGGCCTGGCTACACCTTC	CSVEALGPGYTF
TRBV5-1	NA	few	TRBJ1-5	TGCGCCAGCAGCTTGAGAGGCGATCAGCCCCAGCATTTT	CASSLRGDQPQHF
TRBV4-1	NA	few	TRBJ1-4	TGCGCCAGCAGCCAACCCCGAATCCGGACGGACTATGAAAAACTGTTTTTT	CASSQPRIRTDYEKLFF
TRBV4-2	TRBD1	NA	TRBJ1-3	TGTGCCAGCAGACTGACAGGGGACTTCTCTGGAAACACCATATATTTT	CASRLTGDFSGNTIYF
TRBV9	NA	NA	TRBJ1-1	TGTGCCAGCAGCCCCAGCAGACAGATGAACACTGAAGCTTTCTTT	CASSPSRQMNTEAFF
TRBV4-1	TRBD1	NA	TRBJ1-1	TGCGCCAGCAGCCAAGATGCAAGGACAGGGGGGAACACTGAAGCTTTCTTT	CASSQDARTGGNTEAFF
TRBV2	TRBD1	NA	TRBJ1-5	TGTGCCAGCAGTGATCGAGGCCGGGACAGGGGTCGGACCCAGCATTTT	CASSDRGRDRGRTQHF
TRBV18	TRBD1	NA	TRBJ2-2	TGTGCCAGCTCACCACGGACAGGGAATAACACCGGGGAGCTGTTTTTT	CASSPRTGNNTGELFF
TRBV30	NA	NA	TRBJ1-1	TGTGCCTGGAGTCCCACTAACACTGAAGCTTTCTTT	CAWSPTNTEAFF
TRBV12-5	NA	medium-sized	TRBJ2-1	TGTGCTAGTGGGAATAGTGGAAACAGGCGCCTGAGTAATGAGCAGTTCTTC	CASGNSGNRRLSNEQFF
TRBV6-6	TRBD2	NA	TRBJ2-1	TGTGCCAGCAGTTACTCCGTGACTAGCGGGAATGAGCAGTTCTTC	CASSYSVTSGNEQFF
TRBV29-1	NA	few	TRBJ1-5	TGCAGCGTCCTGACAGGCCTAGGAAATCAGCCCCAGCATTTT	CSVLTGLGNQPQHF
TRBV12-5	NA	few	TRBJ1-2	TGTGCTAGTGGTTTGGTAGCCCGAAACTATGGCTACACCTTC	CASGLVARNYGYTF
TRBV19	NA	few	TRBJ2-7	TGTGCCAGTAGTCGCTGGGCAGGGGATTCCTACGAGCAGTACTTC	CASSRWAGDSYEQYF
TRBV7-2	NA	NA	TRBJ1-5	TGTGCCAGCAGCCTTCAGGGCTTGCCCCAGCATTTT	CASSLQGLPQHF
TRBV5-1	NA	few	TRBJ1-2	TGCGCCAGCAGCCGCCTACAGGGAAACTATGGCTACACCTTC	CASSRLQGNYGYTF
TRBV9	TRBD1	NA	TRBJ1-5	TGTGCCAGCAGCGTAGACCAGGGGGCTCAGCCCCAGCATTTT	CASSVDQGAQPQHF
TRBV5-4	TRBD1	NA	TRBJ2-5	TGTGCCAGCAGCCAAACAGGGGTCCAAGAGACCCAGTACTTC	CASSQTGVQETQYF
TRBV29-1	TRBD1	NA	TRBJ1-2	TGCAGCGCCCTGACAGGGGAGAGTGGGTATGGCTACACCTTC	CSALTGESGYGYTF
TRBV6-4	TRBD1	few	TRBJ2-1	TGTGCCAGCAGCGCCACTGGAACAGGGGGGAATGAGCAGTTCTTC	CASSATGTGGNEQFF
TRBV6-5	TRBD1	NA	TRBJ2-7	TGTGCCAGCAAGGGGGCCCGGGACCCCACCTACGAGCAGTACTTC	CASKGARDPTYEQYF
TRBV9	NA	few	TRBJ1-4	TGTGCCAGCAGCCCAAACCAGGGAAGCAATGAAAAACTGTTTTTT	CASSPNQGSNEKLFF
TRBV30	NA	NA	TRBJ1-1	TGTGCCGGAAACTCGGGAGAGAACACTGAAGCTTTCTTT	CAGNSGENTEAFF
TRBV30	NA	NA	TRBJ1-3	TGTGCCTGGAGTGTCGGGTGGGAGGCTGGAAACACCATATATTTT	CAWSVGWEAGNTIYF
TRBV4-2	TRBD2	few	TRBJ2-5	TGTGCCAGCAGCCAGGGTAAAGGCGGGGGGGCGGAGACCCAGTACTTC	CASSQGKGGGAETQYF
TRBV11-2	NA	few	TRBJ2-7	TGTGCCAGCAGCTTAGGTCGGGACGAGCAGTACTTC	CASSLGRDEQYF